This T cell receptor (beta chain) stems from a study of T cell changes during pregnancy in multiple sclerosis. Germline CDR1 SEHNR, CDR2 FQNEAQ (reference sequence). The CDR3 is 15 amino acids. V gave up 3 bases and J gave up 2 bases, with 13 bases separating them. Assay used: immunoSEQ multiplex PCR; TCRdb lists only in-frame clones, some missing. The sample comprises approximately 20,000 clones, more than 85% of which are singletons, and approximately 0.73% rests with the top ten. This chain links TRBV7-9 with TRBJ2-5; D gene ambiguous. The sequences come from CD4+ T cells from peripheral blood mononuclear cells, collected in the third trimester of pregnancy. This TCR was recovered from a female donor with multiple sclerosis, enrolled in a pregnancy study. CDR3 sequence reads: CASSLFATPQETQYF. The CDR3 DNA reads TGTGCCAGCAGCTTGTTCGCGACACCACAAGAGACCCAGTACTTC.